What follows are 2 T cell receptor beta chains derived from one specimen sequenced in a study of blood T cell repertoires in COVID-19. Clones were read by immunoSEQ multiplex PCR, and TCRdb kept only the in-frame ones, dropping some. Seen here are 90,000 to 130,000 clones, approximately 86% observed once, and the top ten hold around 4.6%. Sequenced input: peripheral blood. The source of these receptors is a middle-aged man with acute or convalescent COVID-19.

The gene calls are TRBV18 and TRBJ2-1, with TRBD1 identical over 8 bases. Per germline, CDR1 KGHSH and CDR2 LQKENI. The junction had 3 bases not matched to a gene; V was cut back by 3 bases and J by 8 bases. The CDR3 spans 13 residues. The CDR3 region is CASSPQDRDEQFF. In DNA form, the CDR3 reads TGTGCCAGCTCACCCCAGGACAGGGATGAGCAGTTCTTC.

In its sample, this clone was seen once. This chain connects TRBV6-2 or TRBV6-3 to TRBJ1-1, with 11 bases that match TRBD1. Unmatched junction bases numbered 6, after V lost 0 bases and J lost 9 bases. The germline V gene has CDR1 MNHEY and CDR2 SVGEGT. This CDR3 is built from 15 residues. CDR3 loop: CASSYSMDRGRKAFF. The DNA of the CDR3 is TGTGCCAGCAGTTACTCCATGGACAGGGGGCGGAAAGCTTTCTTT.